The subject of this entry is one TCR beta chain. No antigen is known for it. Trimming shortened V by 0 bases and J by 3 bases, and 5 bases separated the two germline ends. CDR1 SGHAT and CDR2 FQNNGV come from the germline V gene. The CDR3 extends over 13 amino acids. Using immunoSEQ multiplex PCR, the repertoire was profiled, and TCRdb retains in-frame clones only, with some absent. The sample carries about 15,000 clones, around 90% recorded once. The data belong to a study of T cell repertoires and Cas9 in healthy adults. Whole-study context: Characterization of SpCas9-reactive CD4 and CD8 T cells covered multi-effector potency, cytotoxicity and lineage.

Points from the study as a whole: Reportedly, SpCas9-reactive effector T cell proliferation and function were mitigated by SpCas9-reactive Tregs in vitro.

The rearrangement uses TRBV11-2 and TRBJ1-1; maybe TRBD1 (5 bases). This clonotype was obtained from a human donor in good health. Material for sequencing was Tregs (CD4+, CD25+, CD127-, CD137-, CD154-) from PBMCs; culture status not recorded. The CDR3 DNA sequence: TGTGCCAGCAGCTTAGAGGGGGACACTGAAGCTTTCTTT. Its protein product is CASSLEGDTEAFF.